This T cell receptor (beta chain) stems from a study of shared clonotypes between healthy human individuals. In the study overall: The donors, a couple of women and three men, were aged 18 to 49.

Naive CD8 cells, CD45RO-negative and positively selected for CCR7, excluded terminally differentiated effector memory CD45RA+ cells. Worth noting for this clone: The antigen is not known.

Profiling relied on immunoSEQ multiplex PCR, and the TCRdb table lists in-frame clones only, not all of them. The table shows 1.5 million to 2.5 million clones, with approximately 94% occurring only once. Whole-study results and caveats: Clonotype sharing among the donors was expected to vary with sequencing depth. A small donor pool kept down the genetic and exposure-history diversity that was represented. The researchers took only blood, and tissue repertoires probably look different.

V was pared by 5 bases and J by 6 bases, with 15 bases between. The germline gives CDR1 GTSNPN, CDR2 SVGIG (reference sequence). The CDR3 extends over 13 amino acids. Sequenced material: naive CD8+ T cells sorted from blood. The sequence was obtained from a man younger than 35 in good health. The V and J genes are TRBV30 and TRBJ2-3, with D perhaps TRBD1 or TRBD2 (5 bases each). The CDR3 region has the DNA TGTGCCTGGGGGTCGGGGCCTTGGGATACGCAGTATTTT. This sequence encodes CAWGSGPWDTQYF.